A selection of T cell receptor beta chains follows, all from one sample in a study of control samples from healthy donors and cancer patients. The data were produced by immunoSEQ multiplex PCR, yet TCRdb's version contains in-frame clones alone and is incomplete. Seen here are 100,000 to 150,000 clones, 92% observed once, and the top ten hold approximately 2.2%. Sequences were obtained from blood. The source of these receptors is a woman aged 50 to 60 in good health. Both conserved end residues are part of each CDR3. The D gene is left open where the match is weak. The size field is filled for only some rows; it gives once, few, many or a size class.

>-|TRBJ1-2|TRBD1|TRBV6-6
CASTESGTGDGYTF
TGTGCCAGCACCGAATCTGGGACAGGGGATGGCTACACCTTC
>-|TRBJ2-7|-|TRBV4-2
CASSPRDSGGEEQYF
TGTGCCAGCAGCCCCCGGGACTCCGGTGGAGAGGAGCAGTACTTC
>-|TRBJ1-2|-|TRBV20-1
CSASVRPKGYGYTF
TGCAGTGCTAGTGTGAGGCCCAAGGGCTATGGCTACACCTTC
>-|TRBJ1-1|-|TRBV18
CASSPSVGATEAFF
TGTGCCAGCTCACCGTCGGTGGGGGCGACTGAAGCTTTCTTT
>-|TRBJ2-2|-|TRBV2
CASLGPAGELFF
TGTGCCAGTCTTGGCCCGGCTGGGGAGCTGTTTTTT
>-|TRBJ1-2|-|TRBV2
CASTPRTWRNGYTF
TGTGCCAGCACCCCTAGGACTTGGCGAAATGGCTACACCTTC
>-|TRBJ1-2|-|TRBV21-1
CASVLGRKYGYTF
TGTGCCAGTGTTCTCGGACGGAAGTATGGCTACACCTTC
>once|TRBJ1-2|-|TRBV14
CASSQVPGRGYGYTF
TGTGCCAGCAGCCAAGTTCCAGGCCGCGGCTATGGCTACACCTTC
>-|TRBJ2-7|-|TRBV27
CASSLGRVPYEQYF
TGTGCCAGCAGTTTGGGCAGGGTGCCCTACGAGCAGTACTTC
>-|TRBJ1-4|-|TRBV6-6
CASSYSSYRPNEKLFF
TGTGCCAGCAGTTACTCATCGTACAGACCAAATGAAAAACTGTTTTTT
>-|TRBJ2-1|-|TRBV12-3/TRBV12-4
CASSSAFTQFF
TGTGCCAGCAGTTCCGCTTTTACACAGTTCTTC
>-|TRBJ1-2|-|TRBV2
CASSEGPAGYTF
TGTGCCAGCAGTGAGGGCCCTGCTGGCTACACCTTC
>few|TRBJ1-6|TRBD1|TRBV19
CASSIAEGQGHSPLHF
TGTGCCAGTAGTATAGCCGAAGGACAGGGGCATTCACCCCTCCACTTT
>-|TRBJ1-1|-|TRBV7-9
CASSFLGGNTEAFF
TGTGCCAGCAGCTTTCTCGGGGGCAACACTGAAGCTTTCTTT
>few|TRBJ1-5|-|TRBV15
CATSRDPVQPQHF
TGTGCCACCAGCAGAGACCCAGTCCAGCCCCAGCATTTT
>-|TRBJ2-3|-|TRBV28
CASSFLRGSSTDTQYF
TGTGCCAGCAGTTTCCTAAGGGGGTCTAGCACAGATACGCAGTATTTT